This entry is about one T cell receptor beta chain. What it binds is not known. Germline V gives CDR1 GTSNPN, CDR2 SVGIG (reference sequence). With 5 bases removed from V and 0 bases from J, the gap between germline ends came to 17 bases. The CDR3 covers 16 residues. Peripheral blood samples and lesional scalp punch biopsies were obtained from alopecia areata patients. RNA was isolated and reverse transcribed to cDNA, the sequencing template. Sequencing used immunoSEQ multiplex PCR; TCRdb keeps in-frame clones, though not all of them. Here the sample spans 130,000 or so clones, around 45% being singletons. This entry comes from a study of CD8+ T cells in alopecia areata. Study-wide results and limits: Alphabeta T cells residing in normal skin are also sequenced in scalp samples. Clonality exceeded that of normal scalp in lesional scalp, most notably in alopecia totalis/universalis.

Material for sequencing was NKG2D-low CD8+ T cells sorted from blood. V usage is TRBV30 and J usage is TRBJ1-3; D gene uncertain. This clonotype was sampled from a human donor with alopecia areata. For the CDR3, the DNA is TGTGCCTGGGGCCCCCCGGTGCTTGTCTCTGGAAACACCATATATTTT. Translation gives CAWGPPVLVSGNTIYF.